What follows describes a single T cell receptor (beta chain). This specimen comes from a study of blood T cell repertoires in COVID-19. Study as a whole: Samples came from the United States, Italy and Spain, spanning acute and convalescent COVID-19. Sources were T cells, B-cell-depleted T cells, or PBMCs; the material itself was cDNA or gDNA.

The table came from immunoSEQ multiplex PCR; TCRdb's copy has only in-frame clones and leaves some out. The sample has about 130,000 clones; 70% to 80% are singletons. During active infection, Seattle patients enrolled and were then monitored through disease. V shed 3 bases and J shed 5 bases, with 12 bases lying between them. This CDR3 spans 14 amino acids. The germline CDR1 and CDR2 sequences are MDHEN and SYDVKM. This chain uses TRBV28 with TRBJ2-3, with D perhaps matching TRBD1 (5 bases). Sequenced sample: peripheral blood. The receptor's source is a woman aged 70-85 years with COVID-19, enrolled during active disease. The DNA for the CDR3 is TGTGCCAGCAGTTTTAGGGGCCTTGGAGATACGCAGTATTTT. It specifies CASSFRGLGDTQYF.